This T cell receptor (beta chain) is from a study of radiotherapy plus CTLA-4 blockade in lung cancer. There are 14 residues in the CDR3. Germline assignment: CDR1 MNHNY and CDR2 SVGAGI (reference sequence). After removal of 10 bases from V and 2 bases from J, the junction contained 8 bases not matched to a gene. The study's findings and limits: Researchers report tumor-derived TCR clones expanding in blood after radiotherapy plus ipilimumab. The best predictor of response was reported to be early blood T cell clone dynamics, with interferon-beta.

The table came from immunoSEQ multiplex PCR; TCRdb's copy has only in-frame clones and leaves some out. The table shows some 110,000 clones, with 85% occurring only once. To note about this clone: Its specificity is unknown.

The input for sequencing was peripheral blood, taken from a patient treated with radiotherapy plus ipilimumab. The V gene is TRBV6-6, the J gene TRBJ1-2; 9 positions match TRBD1. The sequence was obtained from a human donor with non-small cell lung cancer that progressed on radiotherapy plus ipilimumab. Some clones in this sample may be carry-over from other donors' samples. CDR3 nucleotides: TGTGCCACCGGACAGGGGAGCCTCAACTATGGCTACACCTTC. This encodes CATGQGSLNYGYTF.